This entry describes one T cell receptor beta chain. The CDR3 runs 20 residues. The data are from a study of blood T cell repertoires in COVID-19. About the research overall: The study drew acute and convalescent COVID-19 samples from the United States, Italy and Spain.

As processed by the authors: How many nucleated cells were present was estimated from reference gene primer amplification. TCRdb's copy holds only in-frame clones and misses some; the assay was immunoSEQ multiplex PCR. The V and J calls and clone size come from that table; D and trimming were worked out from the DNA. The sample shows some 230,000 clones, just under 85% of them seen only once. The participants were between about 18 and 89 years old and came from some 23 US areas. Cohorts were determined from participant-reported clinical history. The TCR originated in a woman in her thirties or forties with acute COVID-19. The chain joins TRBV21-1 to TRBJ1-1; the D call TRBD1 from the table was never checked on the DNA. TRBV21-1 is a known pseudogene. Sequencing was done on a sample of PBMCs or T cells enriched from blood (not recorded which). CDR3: CASSTRDGQDNKKRDTEAFF. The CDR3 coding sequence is TGTGCCAGCAGCACCCGAGATGGACAGGATAACAAAAAACGGGACACTGAAGCTTTCTTT.